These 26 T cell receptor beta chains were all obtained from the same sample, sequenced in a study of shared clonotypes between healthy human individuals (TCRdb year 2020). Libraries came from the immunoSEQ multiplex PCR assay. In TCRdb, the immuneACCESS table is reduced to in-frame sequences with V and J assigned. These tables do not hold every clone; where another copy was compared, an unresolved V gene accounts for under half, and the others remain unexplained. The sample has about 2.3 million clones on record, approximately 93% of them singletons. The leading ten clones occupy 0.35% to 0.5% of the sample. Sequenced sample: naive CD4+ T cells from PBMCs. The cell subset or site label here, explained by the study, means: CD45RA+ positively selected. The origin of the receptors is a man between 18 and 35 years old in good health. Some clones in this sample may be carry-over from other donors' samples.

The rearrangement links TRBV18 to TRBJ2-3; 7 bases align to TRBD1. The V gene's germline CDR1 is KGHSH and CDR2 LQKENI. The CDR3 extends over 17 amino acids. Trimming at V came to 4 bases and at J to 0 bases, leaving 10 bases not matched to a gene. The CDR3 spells CASSLTGDPTSTDTQYF. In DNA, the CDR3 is TGTGCCAGCTCACTTACAGGGGACCCTACTAGCACAGATACGCAGTATTTT. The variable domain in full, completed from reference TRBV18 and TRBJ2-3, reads NAGVMQNPRHLVRRRGQEARLRCSPMKGHSHVYWYRQLPEEGLKFMVYLQKENIIDESGMPKERFSAEFPKEGPSILRIQQVVRGDSAAYFCASSLTGDPTSTDTQYFGPGTRLTVL.

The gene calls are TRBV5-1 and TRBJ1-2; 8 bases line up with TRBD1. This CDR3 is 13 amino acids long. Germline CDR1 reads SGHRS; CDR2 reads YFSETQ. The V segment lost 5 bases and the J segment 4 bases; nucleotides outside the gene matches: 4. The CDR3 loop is CASRETGVYGYTF. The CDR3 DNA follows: TGCGCCAGCAGGGAGACAGGGGTCTATGGCTACACCTTC.

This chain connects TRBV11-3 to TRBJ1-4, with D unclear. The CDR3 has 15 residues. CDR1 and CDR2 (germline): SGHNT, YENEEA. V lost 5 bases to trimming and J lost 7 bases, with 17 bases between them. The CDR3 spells CASSHPGGSSEKLFF. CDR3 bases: TGTGCCAGCAGCCACCCGGGCGGCTCGAGTGAAAAACTGTTTTTT.

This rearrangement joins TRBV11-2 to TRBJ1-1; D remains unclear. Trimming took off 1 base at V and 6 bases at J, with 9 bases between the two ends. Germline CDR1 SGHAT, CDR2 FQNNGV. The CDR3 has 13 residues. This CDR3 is CASSLVSYPEAFF. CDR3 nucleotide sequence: TGTGCCAGCAGCTTAGTGTCATATCCTGAAGCTTTCTTT.

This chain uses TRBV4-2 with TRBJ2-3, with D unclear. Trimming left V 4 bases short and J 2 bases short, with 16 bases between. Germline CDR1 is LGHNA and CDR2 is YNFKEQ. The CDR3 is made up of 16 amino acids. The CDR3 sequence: CASSPKGLKTTDTQYF. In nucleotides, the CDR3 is TGTGCCAGCAGCCCGAAGGGCCTAAAAACCACAGATACGCAGTATTTT.

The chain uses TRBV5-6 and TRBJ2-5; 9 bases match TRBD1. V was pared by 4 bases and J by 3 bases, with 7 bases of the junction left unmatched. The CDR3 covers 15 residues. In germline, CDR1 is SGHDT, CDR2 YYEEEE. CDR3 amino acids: CASSVVGQGEETQYF. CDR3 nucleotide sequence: TGTGCCAGCAGCGTCGTGGGACAGGGTGAAGAGACCCAGTACTTC.

In DNA, the CDR3 is TGTGCCAGCAGCTTGCTACAGGGGGATGGCTACACCTTC. Translating gives CASSLLQGDGYTF. This chain uses TRBV7-3 with TRBJ1-2; 8 bases match TRBD1. In germline, CDR1 is SGHTA, CDR2 FQGTGA. The CDR3 length is 13 residues. Unmatched junction bases numbered 3, after V lost 3 bases and J lost 6 bases.

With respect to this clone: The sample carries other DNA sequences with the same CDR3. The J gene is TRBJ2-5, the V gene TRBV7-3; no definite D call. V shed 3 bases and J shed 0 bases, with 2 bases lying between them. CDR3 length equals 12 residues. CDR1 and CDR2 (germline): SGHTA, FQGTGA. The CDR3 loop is CASSLNQETQYF. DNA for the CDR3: TGTGCCAGCAGCTTGAACCAAGAGACCCAGTACTTC.

In DNA, the CDR3 is TGTGCCAGCAGCGTTGACAGGGTGGCGAACACCGGGGAGCTGTTTTTT. The encoded protein is CASSVDRVANTGELFF. This chain links TRBV5-4 with TRBJ2-2; 7 nucleotides align to TRBD1. With V trimmed by 4 bases and J by 0 bases, 6 bases remained unmatched. CDR1 and CDR2 from the germline V gene are SGHNT and YYREEE (reference sequence). The CDR3 contains 16 residues.

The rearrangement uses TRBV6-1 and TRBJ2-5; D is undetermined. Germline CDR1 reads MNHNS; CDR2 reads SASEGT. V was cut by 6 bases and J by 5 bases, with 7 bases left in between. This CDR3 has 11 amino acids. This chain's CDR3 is CASRVRETQYF. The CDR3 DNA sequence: TGTGCCAGCAGAGTCCGGGAGACCCAGTACTTC.

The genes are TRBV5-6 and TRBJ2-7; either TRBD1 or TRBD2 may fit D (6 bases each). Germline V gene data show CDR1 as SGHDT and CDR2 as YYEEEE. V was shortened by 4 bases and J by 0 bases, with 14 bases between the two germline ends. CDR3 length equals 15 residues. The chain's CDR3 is CASSPGGPGSYEQYF. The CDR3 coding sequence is TGTGCCAGCAGCCCCGGGGGCCCTGGCTCCTACGAGCAGTACTTC. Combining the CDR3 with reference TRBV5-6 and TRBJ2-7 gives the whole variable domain DAGVTQSPTHLIKTRGQQVTLRCSPKSGHDTVSWYQQALGQGPQFIFQYYEEEERQRGNFPDRFSGHQFPNYSSELNVNALLLGDSALYLCASSPGGPGSYEQYFGPGTRLTVT.

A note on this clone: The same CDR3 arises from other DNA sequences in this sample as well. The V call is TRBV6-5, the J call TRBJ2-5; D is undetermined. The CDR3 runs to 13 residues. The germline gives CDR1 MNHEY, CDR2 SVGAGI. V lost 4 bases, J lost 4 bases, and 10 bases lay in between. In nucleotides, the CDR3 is TGTGCCAGCAGTTCGCCAGGAGCAGAGACCCAGTACTTC. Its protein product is CASSSPGAETQYF.

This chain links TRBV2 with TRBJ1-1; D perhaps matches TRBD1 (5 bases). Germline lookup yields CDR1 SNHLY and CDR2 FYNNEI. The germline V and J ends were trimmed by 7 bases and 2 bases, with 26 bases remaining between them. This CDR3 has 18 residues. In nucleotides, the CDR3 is TGTGCCAGCACCGGAGGGGTACAAAGTACCCCCTTCAACACTGAAGCTTTCTTT. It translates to CASTGGVQSTPFNTEAFF.

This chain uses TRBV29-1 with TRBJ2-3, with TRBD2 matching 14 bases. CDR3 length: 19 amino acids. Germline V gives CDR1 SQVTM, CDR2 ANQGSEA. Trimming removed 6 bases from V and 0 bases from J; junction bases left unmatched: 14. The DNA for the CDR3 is TGCAGCGTGTCTGGGACTAGCGGGAGATTGTTAGTGAGCACAGATACGCAGTATTTT. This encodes CSVSGTSGRLLVSTDTQYF.

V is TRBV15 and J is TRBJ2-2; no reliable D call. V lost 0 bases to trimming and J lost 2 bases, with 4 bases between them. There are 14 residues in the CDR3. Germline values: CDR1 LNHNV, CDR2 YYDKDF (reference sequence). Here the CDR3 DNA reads TGTGCCACCAGCAGAGATTTTAACACCGGGGAGCTGTTTTTT. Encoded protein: CATSRDFNTGELFF.

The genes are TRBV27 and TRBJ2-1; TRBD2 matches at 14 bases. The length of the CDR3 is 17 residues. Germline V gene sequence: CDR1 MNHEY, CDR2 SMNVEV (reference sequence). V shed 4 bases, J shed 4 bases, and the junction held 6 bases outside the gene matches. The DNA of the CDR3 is TGTGCCAGCAGTTCGCCGGGACTAGCGGGGGTTTACAATGAGCAGTTCTTC. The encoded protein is CASSSPGLAGVYNEQFF.

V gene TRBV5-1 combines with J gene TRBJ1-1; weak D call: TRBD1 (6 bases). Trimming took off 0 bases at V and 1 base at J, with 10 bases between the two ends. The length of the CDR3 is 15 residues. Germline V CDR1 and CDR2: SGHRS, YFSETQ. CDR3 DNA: TGCGCCAGCAGCTTGGGGACAGTCCAGAACACTGAAGCTTTCTTT. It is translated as CASSLGTVQNTEAFF.

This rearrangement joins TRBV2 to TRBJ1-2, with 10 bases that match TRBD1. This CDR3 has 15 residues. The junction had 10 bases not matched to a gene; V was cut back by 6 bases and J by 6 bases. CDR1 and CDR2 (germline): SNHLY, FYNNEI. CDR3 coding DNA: TGTGCCAGCAGAGACGGCTCCGGGACAGGGGATGGCTACACCTTC. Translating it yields CASRDGSGTGDGYTF.

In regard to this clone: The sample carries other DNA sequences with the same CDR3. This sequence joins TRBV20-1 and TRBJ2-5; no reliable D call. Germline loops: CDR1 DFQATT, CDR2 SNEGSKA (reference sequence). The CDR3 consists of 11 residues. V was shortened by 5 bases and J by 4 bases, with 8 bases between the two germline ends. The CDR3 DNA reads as TGCAGTGCTCGGTCGTTAGAGACCCAGTACTTC. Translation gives CSARSLETQYF.

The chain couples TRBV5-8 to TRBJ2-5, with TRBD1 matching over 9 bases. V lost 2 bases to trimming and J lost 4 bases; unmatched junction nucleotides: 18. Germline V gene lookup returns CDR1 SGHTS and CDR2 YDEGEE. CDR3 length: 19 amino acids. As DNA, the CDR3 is TGTGCCAGCAGCTTCATTTTTCGACCCCACAGGGGGCGTAGAGAGACCCAGTACTTC. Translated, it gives CASSFIFRPHRGRRETQYF.

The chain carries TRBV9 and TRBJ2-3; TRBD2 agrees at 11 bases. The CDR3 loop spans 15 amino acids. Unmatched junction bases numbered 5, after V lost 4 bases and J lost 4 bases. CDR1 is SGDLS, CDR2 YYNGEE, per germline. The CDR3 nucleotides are TGTGCCAGCAGCCAGATAGCGGGAGGGCCAGATACGCAGTATTTT. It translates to CASSQIAGGPDTQYF.

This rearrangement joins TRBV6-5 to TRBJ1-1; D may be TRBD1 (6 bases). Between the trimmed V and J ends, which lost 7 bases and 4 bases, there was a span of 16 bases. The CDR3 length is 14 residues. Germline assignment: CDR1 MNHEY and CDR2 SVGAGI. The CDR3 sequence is CASKAGGAGTEAFF. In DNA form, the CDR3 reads TGTGCCAGCAAGGCCGGGGGGGCGGGCACTGAAGCTTTCTTT.

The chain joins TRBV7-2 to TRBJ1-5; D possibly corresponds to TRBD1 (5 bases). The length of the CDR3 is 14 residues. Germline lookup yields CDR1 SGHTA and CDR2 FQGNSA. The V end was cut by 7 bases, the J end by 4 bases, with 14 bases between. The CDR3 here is CASNNLGVNQPQHF. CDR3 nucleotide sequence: TGTGCCAGCAACAACTTGGGGGTAAATCAGCCCCAGCATTTT.

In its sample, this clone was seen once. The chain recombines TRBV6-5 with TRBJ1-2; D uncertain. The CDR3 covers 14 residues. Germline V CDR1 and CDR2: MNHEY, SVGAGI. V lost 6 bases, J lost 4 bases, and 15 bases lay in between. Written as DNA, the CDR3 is TGTGCCAGCAGACCCTCCTTTGGAGGCTATGGCTACACCTTC. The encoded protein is CASRPSFGGYGYTF.

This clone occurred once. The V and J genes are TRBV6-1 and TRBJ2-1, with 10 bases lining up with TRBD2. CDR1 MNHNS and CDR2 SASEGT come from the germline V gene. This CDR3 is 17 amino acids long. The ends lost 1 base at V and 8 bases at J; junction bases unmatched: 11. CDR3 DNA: TGTGCCAGCAGTGAAGGTAAACGAGCGGGAGGGTGGCATGAGCAGTTCTTC. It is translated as CASSEGKRAGGWHEQFF.

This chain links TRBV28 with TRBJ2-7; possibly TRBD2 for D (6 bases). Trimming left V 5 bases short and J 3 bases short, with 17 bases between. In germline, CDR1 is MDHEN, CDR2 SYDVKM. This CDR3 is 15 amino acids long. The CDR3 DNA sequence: TGTGCCAGCAGTCCGCGCCCGACTAGGGGCTACGAGCAGTACTTC. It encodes CASSPRPTRGYEQYF.